The 8 T cell receptor beta chains given below trace back to one sample, sequenced in a study of OX40 agonist ivuxolimab in advanced cancers. Clones were sequenced by immunoSEQ multiplex PCR, and TCRdb holds only the in-frame ones, with some missing. Of some 80,000 clones in the sample, 94% were seen once. The sequences come from CD4+ or CD8+ T cells sorted from blood, collected in a trial of the OX40 agonist ivuxolimab. The receptors here all came from an adult with an advanced solid tumor such as melanoma, head and neck, liver or kidney cancer.

The chain is built from TRBV27 and TRBJ2-6; tentatively, D is TRBD1 (5 bases). Trimming took 6 bases from V and 2 from J, leaving 8 bases between them. The CDR3 consists of 14 residues. In germline, CDR1 is MNHEY, CDR2 SMNVEV (reference sequence). The DNA for the CDR3 is TGTGCCAGCAGCCCGACAGCTGGGGCCAACGTCCTGACTTTC. Translating gives CASSPTAGANVLTF.

V and J are TRBV6-5 and TRBJ1-5; perhaps TRBD1 as D (6 bases). The germline V gene has CDR1 MNHEY and CDR2 SVGAGI. The CDR3 contains 14 residues. Between the trimmed V and J ends, which lost 6 bases and 3 bases, there was a span of 12 bases. The CDR3 nucleotides read TGTGCCAGCAGCTTCCAGGGGTTCAATCAGCCCCAGCATTTT. Protein product: CASSFQGFNQPQHF.

The chain is built from TRBV27 and TRBJ1-1; D not resolved. The germline CDR1 and CDR2 sequences are MNHEY and SMNVEV (reference sequence). The V gene lost 4 bases and the J gene lost 5 bases, with 5 bases spanning the gap. The length of the CDR3 is 11 residues. The CDR3 region is CASSSGTEAFF. CDR3 DNA sequence: TGTGCCAGCAGTTCGGGAACTGAAGCTTTCTTT.

There are a few counts of this clone. CDR3 DNA sequence: TGTGCCAGCAGCGCTACGGACAGGGGTAATTCACCCCTCCACTTT. This translates into CASSATDRGNSPLHF. The chain recombines TRBV7-6 with TRBJ1-6; 9 nucleotides match TRBD1. Germline CDR1 SGHVS, CDR2 FNYEAQ. V gave up 5 bases and J gave up 6 bases; unmatched junction bases: 5. CDR3 length: 15 residues.

The chain joins TRBV4-1 to TRBJ2-5; D not resolved. This CDR3 comprises 11 residues. V lost 2 bases and J 4 bases, leaving 2 bases between the germline ends. Germline CDR1 MGHRA, CDR2 YSYEKL. CDR3 sequence (DNA): TGCGCCAGCAGCCAAAGAGAGACCCAGTACTTC. Amino acids: CASSQRETQYF.

This chain links TRBV9 with TRBJ2-1; TRBD1 matches 9 bases. V gave up 2 bases and J gave up 8 bases; unmatched junction bases: 11. Germline V gives CDR1 SGDLS, CDR2 YYNGEE. The CDR3 runs 16 residues. The chain's CDR3 is CASSVGEGQGKDEQFF. Here the CDR3 DNA reads TGTGCCAGCAGCGTTGGTGAGGGACAGGGTAAGGATGAGCAGTTCTTC.

The chain has TRBV2 and TRBJ2-3; 10 bases are shared with TRBD2. The V gene's germline CDR1 is SNHLY and CDR2 FYNNEI. The V and J ends lost 7 bases and 1 base, in that order; junction bases with no gene match: 17. CDR3 length: 19 residues. The CDR3 DNA sequence: TGTGCCAGCACTAGTATCGAACTAGCGGGGTCCCCCGGCACAGATACGCAGTATTTT. Encoded protein: CASTSIELAGSPGTDTQYF.

V gene TRBV4-3 combines with J gene TRBJ1-5; 9 bases fit TRBD1. The J segment lost 8 bases and the V segment lost 0 bases, leaving 8 bases of the junction unmatched. The CDR3 sequence is 16 residues long. Germline values: CDR1 LGHNA, CDR2 YSLEER. This CDR3 reads CASSQDTGDREKPQHF. In DNA, the CDR3 is TGCGCCAGCAGCCAAGATACGGGGGACAGGGAAAAGCCCCAGCATTTT.